The next 4 T cell receptor beta chains were all read from a single sample in a study of shared clonotypes between healthy human individuals. The repertoire was sequenced with immunoSEQ multiplex PCR; TCRdb's copy has only in-frame clones and lacks some. The sample includes approximately 2.3 million clones, 80% to 95% of them seen just once. The sample comprised naive CD4+ T cells from PBMCs. Specified subset: CD45RA+ positively selected. The source is a man aged 18 to 29 in good health. Some clones in this sample may be carry-over from other donors' samples.

The rearrangement uses TRBV2 and TRBJ2-5; 9 bases match TRBD2. Germline lookup yields CDR1 SNHLY and CDR2 FYNNEI. Germline trimming cut 7 bases from V and 7 bases from J; bases unmatched to any gene: 13. The CDR3 sequence is 15 residues long. CDR3 nucleotides: TGTGCCAGCATATGGGAGTCTAGCGGGACGGGGACCCAGTACTTC. Protein sequence: CASIWESSGTGTQYF.

J is TRBJ1-1 and V is TRBV6-5; D perhaps matches TRBD1 (5 bases). In germline, CDR1 is MNHEY, CDR2 SVGAGI. The CDR3 contains 16 residues. V lost 2 bases and J 0 bases, leaving 13 bases between the germline ends. The CDR3 sequence: CASSYRATGMNTEAFF. The CDR3 DNA reads as TGTGCCAGCAGTTACCGGGCCACAGGTATGAACACTGAAGCTTTCTTT.

V is TRBV10-3 and J is TRBJ1-2; no clear D. CDR1 is ENHRY, CDR2 SYGVKD, per germline. Trimming shortened V by 3 bases and J by 8 bases, and 10 bases separated the two germline ends. The CDR3 extends over 12 amino acids. CDR3 in DNA: TGTGCCATCAGTGACTTGGGAGGGGGCTACACCTTC. Its translation is CAISDLGGGYTF.

This rearrangement joins TRBV7-3 to TRBJ2-1, with 7 bases fitting TRBD1. The V and J ends lost 2 bases and 4 bases, in that order; junction bases with no gene match: 5. The CDR3 runs to 15 residues. CDR1 is SGHTA and CDR2 is FQGTGA in the germline V gene. CDR3 in amino acids: CASSLLGQLYNEQFF. The CDR3 DNA reads as TGTGCCAGCAGCTTACTGGGACAGCTATACAATGAGCAGTTCTTC.